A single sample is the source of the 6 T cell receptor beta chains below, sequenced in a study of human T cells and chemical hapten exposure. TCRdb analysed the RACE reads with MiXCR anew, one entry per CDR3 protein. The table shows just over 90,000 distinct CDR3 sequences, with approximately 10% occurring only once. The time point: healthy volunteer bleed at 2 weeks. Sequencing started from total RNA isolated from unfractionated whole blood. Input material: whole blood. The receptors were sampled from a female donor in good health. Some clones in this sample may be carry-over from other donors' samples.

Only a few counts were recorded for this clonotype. This CDR3 reads CASSTRRPGQGSYEQYF. CDR3 coding DNA: TGTGCCAGTAGTACCAGGAGGCCTGGACAGGGGTCCTACGAGCAGTACTTC. The chain has TRBV19 and TRBJ2-7, with 9 bases that match TRBD1. The CDR3 totals 17 residues. Losses at the gene ends were 4 bases for V and 1 base for J; bases not matched to a gene: 11. CDR1 is LNHDA and CDR2 is SQIVND in the germline V gene (reference sequence).

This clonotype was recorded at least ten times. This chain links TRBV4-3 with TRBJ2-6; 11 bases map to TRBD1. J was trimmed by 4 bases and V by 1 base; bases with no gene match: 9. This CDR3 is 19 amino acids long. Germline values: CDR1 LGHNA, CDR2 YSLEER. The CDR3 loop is CASSQGGTGGDAGANVLTF. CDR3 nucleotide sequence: TGCGCCAGCAGCCAAGGGGGGACAGGGGGAGATGCCGGGGCCAACGTCCTGACTTTC.

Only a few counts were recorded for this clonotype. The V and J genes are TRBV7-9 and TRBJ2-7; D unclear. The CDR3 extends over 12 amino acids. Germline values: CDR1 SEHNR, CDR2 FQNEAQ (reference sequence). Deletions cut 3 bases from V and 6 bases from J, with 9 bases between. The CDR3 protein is CASSFELGEQYF. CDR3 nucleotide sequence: TGTGCCAGCAGCTTTGAACTTGGCGAGCAGTACTTC.

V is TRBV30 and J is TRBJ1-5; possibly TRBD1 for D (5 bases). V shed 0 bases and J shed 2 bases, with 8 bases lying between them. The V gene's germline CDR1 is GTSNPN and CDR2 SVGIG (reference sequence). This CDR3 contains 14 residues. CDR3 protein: CAWSVAGGNQPQHF. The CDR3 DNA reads TGTGCCTGGAGTGTAGCGGGGGGCAATCAGCCCCAGCATTTT.

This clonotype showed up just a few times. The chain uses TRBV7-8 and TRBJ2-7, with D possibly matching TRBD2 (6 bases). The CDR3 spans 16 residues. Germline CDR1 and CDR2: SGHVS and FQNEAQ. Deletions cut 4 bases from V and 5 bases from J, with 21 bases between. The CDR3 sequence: CASSSRGRATSNEQYF. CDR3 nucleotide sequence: TGTGCCAGCAGCTCACGCGGCAGGGCGACTAGTAACGAGCAGTACTTC.

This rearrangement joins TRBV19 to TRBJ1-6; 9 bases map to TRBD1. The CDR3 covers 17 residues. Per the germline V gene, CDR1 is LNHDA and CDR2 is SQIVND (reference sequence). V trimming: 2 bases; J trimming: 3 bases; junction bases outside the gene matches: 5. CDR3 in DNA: TGTGCCAGTAGTATATCGGGGACAGGGCTCTATAATTCACCCCTCCACTTT. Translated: CASSISGTGLYNSPLHF. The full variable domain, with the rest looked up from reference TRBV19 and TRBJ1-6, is DGGITQSPKYLFRKEGQNVTLSCEQNLNHDAMYWYRQDPGQGLRLIYYSQIVNDFQKGDIAEGYSVSREKKESFPLTVTSAQKNPTAFYLCASSISGTGLYNSPLHFGNGTRLTVT.